This T cell receptor beta chain was sequenced in a study of blood T cell repertoires in COVID-19. In the source study's methods: Quantification of nucleated cells was approximated via reference gene primer amplification. Profiled with immunoSEQ multiplex PCR; TCRdb holds only in-frame clones, not every one. The V and J calls and clone size were taken over from that table, and D and trimming were inferred from the DNA. This table holds a few hundred thousand clones, approximately 84% found once. This clone showed up just a few times. Study members were between roughly 18 and 89 years old and lived in approximately 25 US regions. Participants had their cohort set by participant-reported clinical history. Resolution of symptoms, clearance, or two negative PCRs was present in recovered Cohort 3 donors. This CDR3 has 15 amino acids. V was pared by 5 bases and J by 3 bases, with 17 bases between. In germline, CDR1 is SGHAT, CDR2 FQNNGV.

This rearrangement joins TRBV11-2 to TRBJ2-7; maybe TRBD2 (5 bases). The sequenced sample consisted of PBMCs or T cells enriched from blood (not recorded which). The TCR originated in a woman aged 25-40 years who had recovered from COVID-19. The CDR3 sequence: CASSPPMWENYEQYF. The DNA of the CDR3 is TGTGCCAGCAGCCCCCCTATGTGGGAGAACTACGAGCAGTACTTC. Variable domain in full (rest from reference TRBV11-2 and TRBJ2-7): EAGVAQSPRYKIIEKRQSVAFWCNPISGHATLYWYQQILGQGPKLLIQFQNNGVVDDSQLPKDRFSAERLKGVDSTLKIQPAKLEDSAVYLCASSPPMWENYEQYFGPGTRLTVT.